The source of this T cell receptor beta chain is a study of Graves' ophthalmopathy and Graves' hyperthyroidism. In the study overall: Before any treatment, peripheral blood was taken at the initial diagnosis. Study-level results: Appearing in blood as well were most expanded thyroid clonotypes above 0.001 frequency.

From RNA, the CDR3 regions of TCR beta chains were amplified and sequenced. The library came from an HTBI-primed first-round RT-PCR and a second-round multiplex PCR. TCRdb re-analysed the multiplex PCR reads in MiXCR, keeping a single row per CDR3 protein. The sample includes about 180,000 distinct CDR3 sequences, around two fifths of them seen just once. This clonotype was seen repeatedly, ten times or more. Antigen unknown. Pregnant or lactating patients and those with other autoimmune diseases or uncontrolled infections were excluded. The source of the PBMCs was over 8.5 ml of fresh peripheral blood. Input material: peripheral blood. The receptor was derived from a woman between 40 and 55 years old with Graves' ophthalmopathy.

CDR3 DNA sequence: TGTGCCAGTAGTGGAAGGTTCGAGACCCAGTACTTC. Residues: CASSGRFETQYF. The chain uses TRBV19 and TRBJ2-5, with no clear D. The CDR3 totals 12 residues. Germline-derived CDR1 and CDR2 are LNHDA and SQIVND (reference sequence). V shed 5 bases and J shed 5 bases, with 9 bases lying between them. The full variable domain, with the rest looked up from reference TRBV19 and TRBJ2-5, is DGGITQSPKYLFRKEGQNVTLSCEQNLNHDAMYWYRQDPGQGLRLIYYSQIVNDFQKGDIAEGYSVSREKKESFPLTVTSAQKNPTAFYLCASSGRFETQYFGPGTRLLVL.